The entry that follows covers one T cell receptor beta chain sequence. The antigen is not known. The assay was immunoSEQ multiplex PCR, and TCRdb's table has in-frame clones only and misses some. In the table there are approximately 110,000 clones, 90% of which are singletons. The time point here: after dendritic cell vaccination, including at tumor progression/relapse. The source of the sample is a study of glioma-infiltrating T cells after dendritic cell vaccination. Overall study context: Dendritic cell vaccination trial patients had either newly diagnosed or recurrent glioblastoma. The vaccine used monocyte-derived dendritic cells pulsed overnight with autologous tumor lysate. Patients received three intradermal dendritic cell vaccine injections at biweekly intervals.

Broader study findings: TCR clonality showed no direct relationship with survival.

Trimming left V 5 bases short and J 2 bases short, with 16 bases between. The CDR3 extends over 16 amino acids. The germline V gene has CDR1 SGHTA and CDR2 FQGTGA. The input for sequencing was blood, taken after dendritic cell vaccination. The receptor comes from a human donor with glioblastoma. V gene TRBV7-3 combines with J gene TRBJ1-5; TRBD1 might be the D (5 bases). The DNA of the CDR3 is TGTGCCAGCAGCCCGCGGGCGGGGGGGTGCAATCAGCCCCAGCATTTT. Translation: CASSPRAGGCNQPQHF. Filled out from reference TRBV7-3 and TRBJ1-5, the complete variable domain reads GAGVSQTPSNKVTEKGKYVELRCDPISGHTALYWYRQSLGQGPEFLIYFQGTGAADDSGLPNDRFFAVRPEGSVSTLKIQRTERGDSAVYLCASSPRAGGCNQPQHFGDGTRLSIL.